This TCR beta chain was identified in a study of T cell responses to AZD1222 COVID-19 vaccine. Study in general: Doses given second, at about 4 or about 12 weeks, were pooled.

Study-level findings and limits: The reported proportion of spike-specific TCRs targeting unmutated variant regions was nearly half. Clonal diversity may have been underestimated, and the donors were mostly white British, with more females than males.

Trimming took 3 bases from V and 9 from J, leaving 12 bases between them. This CDR3 is 13 amino acids long. CDR1 and CDR2 (germline): KGHSH, LQKENI. Points on this clone: Its antigen is unidentified.

Sequencing used immunoSEQ multiplex PCR; TCRdb keeps in-frame clones, though not all of them. The data show more than 95,000 clones, 85% to 90% seen once. This clonotype was sampled from an adult in good health. Sequenced here: peripheral blood, sampled on day 0 of AZD1222 vaccination. The chain is built from TRBV18 and TRBJ1-5; D is ambiguous. The DNA of the CDR3 is TGTGCCAGCTCACCCGGACGGGCTTCGCCCCAGCATTTT. Residues: CASSPGRASPQHF.